The rows below give T cell receptor beta chains drawn from one sample of a study of blood T cell repertoires in COVID-19. The data were produced by immunoSEQ multiplex PCR, yet TCRdb's version contains in-frame clones alone and is incomplete. This sample has 300,000 to 400,000 clones; over 80% occur once, and the top ten carry roughly a tenth. The specimen was peripheral blood. The receptors were sampled from a man younger than 45 with COVID-19, enrolled during active disease. The CDR3 runs from the conserved cysteine through the conserved F or W. The D gene is left open where the match is weak. Clone size appears in some rows only: once, few, many, or a class for an expanded clone.

size: few
V: TRBV5-6
D: NA
J: TRBJ2-3
DNA: TGTGCCAGCAGCTTGGCGGAGGGGGCTACGCAGTATTTT
CDR3: CASSLAEGATQYF

size: NA
V: TRBV9
D: TRBD1
J: TRBJ2-7
DNA: TGTGCCAGCAGCGTAGCATCTGCAGGGGGCCCCGTCTACGAGCAGTACTTC
CDR3: CASSVASAGGPVYEQYF

size: NA
V: TRBV19
D: NA
J: TRBJ2-1
DNA: TGTGCCAGTAGTACCATGGGGCTATACACCTACAATGAGCAGTTCTTC
CDR3: CASSTMGLYTYNEQFF

size: once
V: TRBV7-6
D: NA
J: TRBJ1-1
DNA: TGTGCCAGCAGCCTCACCGAACAGGGTGCAGTTTTCTTT
CDR3: CASSLTEQGAVFF

size: NA
V: TRBV29-1
D: TRBD2
J: TRBJ2-2
DNA: TGCAGCGCCCTGACCCGGCGGGAGGGCCCCGGGGAGCTGTTTTTT
CDR3: CSALTRREGPGELFF

size: NA
V: TRBV2
D: NA
J: TRBJ2-7
DNA: TGTGCCAGCAGTGAATCGGAGGTTCTTGGACCGCACTTC
CDR3: CASSESEVLGPHF

size: NA
V: TRBV11-2
D: NA
J: TRBJ2-7
DNA: TGTGCCAGCAGCTTAGGTGGCGGGGCCAACTCCTACGAGCAGTACTTC
CDR3: CASSLGGGANSYEQYF

size: NA
V: TRBV7-3
D: NA
J: TRBJ2-2
DNA: TGTGCCAGCAGCTTCCTAGTCACCGGGGAGCTGTTTTTT
CDR3: CASSFLVTGELFF

size: NA
V: TRBV28
D: TRBD1
J: TRBJ1-2
DNA: TGTGCCAGCAGTTCCCCAGGGGGCTATGGCTACACCTTC
CDR3: CASSSPGGYGYTF

size: NA
V: TRBV30
D: TRBD1
J: TRBJ1-2
DNA: TGTGCCTGGACCAGACAGGGGGCCACTTATGGCTACACCTTC
CDR3: CAWTRQGATYGYTF

size: few
V: TRBV11-3
D: TRBD1
J: TRBJ2-7
DNA: TGTGCCAGCAGCTCCCCCCGGACAGGGATCTACGAGCAGTACTTC
CDR3: CASSSPRTGIYEQYF

size: NA
V: TRBV10-3
D: TRBD1
J: TRBJ2-7
DNA: TGTGCCATCAGTGAAGGTGCAGGGGGCATCTACGAGCAGTACTTC
CDR3: CAISEGAGGIYEQYF

size: NA
V: TRBV3-1/TRBV3-2
D: NA
J: TRBJ1-6
DNA: TGTGCCAGCAGCCAAGAGGGGGCTCGATCACCCCTCCACTTT
CDR3: CASSQEGARSPLHF

size: NA
V: TRBV10-3
D: TRBD1
J: TRBJ1-5
DNA: TGTGCCATCAGCGCCGACAGGGTCAATCAGCCCCAGCATTTT
CDR3: CAISADRVNQPQHF

size: NA
V: TRBV19
D: NA
J: TRBJ1-1
DNA: TGTGCCAGTAGAGTGGTTTCAGACATGAACACTGAAGCTTTCTTT
CDR3: CASRVVSDMNTEAFF

size: NA
V: TRBV6-5
D: NA
J: TRBJ2-7
DNA: TGTGCCAGCAGTTACTCGTCCGTATCCTACGAGCAGTACTTC
CDR3: CASSYSSVSYEQYF

size: NA
V: TRBV7-2
D: NA
J: TRBJ1-2
DNA: TGTGCCAGCAGCTTCTCTACCCAGGGATGGGCTGGCTACACCTTC
CDR3: CASSFSTQGWAGYTF

size: NA
V: TRBV7-9
D: NA
J: TRBJ2-7
DNA: TGTGCCAGCAGCTTAGGGGAGCAGGAGCAGTACTTC
CDR3: CASSLGEQEQYF

size: NA
V: TRBV5-1
D: TRBD1
J: TRBJ2-6
DNA: TGCGCCAGCAGCTTGGTAGGGGGCACTGGGGCCAACGTCCTGACTTTC
CDR3: CASSLVGGTGANVLTF

size: NA
V: TRBV19
D: NA
J: TRBJ1-1
DNA: TGTGCCAGTAACGAGGGTGGGACTGAAGCTTTCTTT
CDR3: CASNEGGTEAFF

size: NA
V: TRBV6-4
D: TRBD1
J: TRBJ2-1
DNA: TGTGCCAGCAGTGACTCGGCCGGGACAGGGGGCAATGAGCAGTTCTTC
CDR3: CASSDSAGTGGNEQFF

size: NA
V: TRBV3-1/TRBV3-2
D: TRBD1
J: TRBJ2-7
DNA: TGTGCCAGCAGCCAAGGGACAGGGACCACCTACGAGCAGTACTTC
CDR3: CASSQGTGTTYEQYF

size: NA
V: TRBV6-6
D: TRBD1
J: TRBJ2-7
DNA: TGTGCCAGCAGTTACTCGTTGACAGGGGGTCTCTACGAGCAGTACTTC
CDR3: CASSYSLTGGLYEQYF

size: NA
V: TRBV2
D: TRBD1
J: TRBJ1-5
DNA: TGTGCCAGCAGTGATGGGACAGGGGGCGTCAATCAGCCCCAGCATTTT
CDR3: CASSDGTGGVNQPQHF

size: few
V: TRBV27
D: NA
J: TRBJ2-5
DNA: TGTGCCAGCAGTTTACGACAGGCGGAGACCCAGTACTTC
CDR3: CASSLRQAETQYF

size: NA
V: TRBV9
D: TRBD1
J: TRBJ1-2
DNA: TGTGCCAGCAGCCCGCGAACCGGGACAGGGAATGGCTACACCTTC
CDR3: CASSPRTGTGNGYTF

size: NA
V: TRBV7-9
D: TRBD1
J: TRBJ1-4
DNA: TGTGCCAGCAGCTTAGGACAGGGGTCGATGGATGAAAAACTGTTTTTT
CDR3: CASSLGQGSMDEKLFF

size: NA
V: TRBV27
D: TRBD1
J: TRBJ2-1
DNA: TGTGCCAGCAGTACCCTAGGGACAGGGATTCATGAGCAGTTCTTC
CDR3: CASSTLGTGIHEQFF

size: NA
V: TRBV28
D: NA
J: TRBJ2-7
DNA: TGTGCCAGCTACGCGGGGGCTTCCTACGAGCAGTACTTC
CDR3: CASYAGASYEQYF

size: NA
V: TRBV11-2
D: NA
J: TRBJ1-4
DNA: TGTGCCAGCAGCCCCCCGGGGGCAACTAATGAAAAACTGTTTTTT
CDR3: CASSPPGATNEKLFF

size: once
V: TRBV7-9
D: NA
J: TRBJ2-7
DNA: TGTGCCAGCATCGTAGAAGGGGGATCGGACGAGCAGTACTTC
CDR3: CASIVEGGSDEQYF

size: NA
V: TRBV6-5
D: NA
J: TRBJ1-2
DNA: TGTGCCAGCAGTTACTGGGGGGTTTCGGCCTATGGCTACACCTTC
CDR3: CASSYWGVSAYGYTF

size: NA
V: TRBV7-2
D: TRBD1
J: TRBJ2-2
DNA: TGTGCCAGCAGCTATGCCGGGACAGGGGGCGGGGAGCTGTTTTTT
CDR3: CASSYAGTGGGELFF

size: NA
V: TRBV28
D: TRBD1
J: TRBJ1-2
DNA: TGTGCCAGCAGCCCCGACAGGGCTTCATATGGCTACACCTTC
CDR3: CASSPDRASYGYTF

size: NA
V: TRBV6-2/TRBV6-3
D: TRBD1
J: TRBJ1-1
DNA: TGTGCCAGCAGTTACTCGAGAGGGGGCAGGGGGAATACTGAAGCTTTCTTT
CDR3: CASSYSRGGRGNTEAFF

size: NA
V: TRBV7-2
D: TRBD2
J: TRBJ2-2
DNA: TGTGCCAGCAGCTTAAGAGCGGGGGGAAACACCGGGGAGCTGTTTTTT
CDR3: CASSLRAGGNTGELFF

size: NA
V: TRBV2
D: TRBD2
J: TRBJ2-7
DNA: TGTGCCAGCAACTTCGTAGCGGGAGGATACGAGCAGTACTTC
CDR3: CASNFVAGGYEQYF

size: NA
V: TRBV2
D: TRBD1
J: TRBJ1-4
DNA: TGTGCCAGCAGCGACCCGGGACAGGGAACAACTAATGAAAAACTGTTTTTT
CDR3: CASSDPGQGTTNEKLFF

size: NA
V: TRBV25-1
D: NA
J: TRBJ2-4
DNA: TGTGCCAGCAAGGGAGGTTGGGGGAAAAACATTCAGTACTTC
CDR3: CASKGGWGKNIQYF

size: NA
V: TRBV18
D: NA
J: TRBJ2-5
DNA: TGTGCCAGCTCACGGTTGGCGAATCCCGGGGAGACCCAGTACTTC
CDR3: CASSRLANPGETQYF

size: NA
V: TRBV29-1
D: NA
J: TRBJ2-7
DNA: TGCAGCGCGGGAGCAGGGGCCTCCTACGAGCAGTACTTC
CDR3: CSAGAGASYEQYF

size: NA
V: TRBV5-1
D: TRBD2
J: TRBJ2-5
DNA: TGCGCCAGCAGCCACGGGACTAGCGAATACCCCCCGTACTTC
CDR3: CASSHGTSEYPPYF

size: few
V: TRBV21-1
D: NA
J: TRBJ2-2
DNA: TGTGCCAGCAGCGCAAGAGGTCTAGACACCGGGGAGCTGTTTTTT
CDR3: CASSARGLDTGELFF

size: NA
V: TRBV7-2
D: TRBD1
J: TRBJ1-2
DNA: TGTGCCAGCAGCCCGAGGACAGGGAGGGACTATGGCTACACCTTC
CDR3: CASSPRTGRDYGYTF

size: NA
V: TRBV28
D: NA
J: TRBJ1-2
DNA: TGTGCCAGCAGCTTCTCCAGCTATGGCTACACCTTC
CDR3: CASSFSSYGYTF

size: once
V: TRBV4-1
D: NA
J: TRBJ2-3
DNA: TGCGCCAGCAGCAGCCTGGAGGTAGGGACAGATACGCAGTATTTT
CDR3: CASSSLEVGTDTQYF

size: NA
V: TRBV7-9
D: TRBD1
J: TRBJ1-1
DNA: TGTGCCAGCAGCTTTAGGATTGGCACAGGGGGTCCGAACACTGAAGCTTTCTTT
CDR3: CASSFRIGTGGPNTEAFF

size: NA
V: TRBV9
D: NA
J: TRBJ1-4
DNA: TGTGCCAGCAGCGTAGCTGGGCGACTAGCAACTAATGAAAAACTGTTTTTT
CDR3: CASSVAGRLATNEKLFF

size: NA
V: TRBV11-3
D: NA
J: TRBJ2-6
DNA: TGTGCCAGCAGCCACGGTGGCTCTGGGGCCAACGTCCTGACTTTC
CDR3: CASSHGGSGANVLTF

size: NA
V: TRBV30
D: NA
J: TRBJ2-7
DNA: TGTGCCTTAAACGAGCAGTACTTC
CDR3: CALNEQYF

size: once
V: TRBV21-1
D: NA
J: TRBJ2-7
DNA: TGTGCCAGTCTTCCGGACGGTCGTTCGGCTAGCGGGGGCCCCCTCTACGAGCAGTACTTC
CDR3: CASLPDGRSASGGPLYEQYF

size: NA
V: TRBV6-6
D: NA
J: TRBJ1-5
DNA: TGTGCCAGCAGACAGGGACAATATAGCAATCAGCCCCAGCATTTT
CDR3: CASRQGQYSNQPQHF

size: NA
V: TRBV3-1/TRBV3-2
D: NA
J: TRBJ2-2
DNA: TGTGCCAGCAGCCCACAACTACAGGGTAGGGAGCTGTTTTTT
CDR3: CASSPQLQGRELFF

size: once
V: TRBV14
D: NA
J: TRBJ2-3
DNA: TGTGCCAGCAGCCAAGATCGCACGACAAGCACAGATACGCAGTATTTT
CDR3: CASSQDRTTSTDTQYF

size: NA
V: TRBV18
D: TRBD2
J: TRBJ2-1
DNA: TGTGCCAGCTCACCACTCAAAGGGGCTAGCGGGGGGGCCGGCGGTTACAATGAGCAGTTCTTC
CDR3: CASSPLKGASGGAGGYNEQFF